This TCR beta chain was sequenced for a study of control samples from healthy donors and cancer patients. The repertoire was sequenced with immunoSEQ multiplex PCR; TCRdb's copy has only in-frame clones and lacks some. The table includes approximately 170,000 clones, 91% detected once. CDR1 and CDR2 from the germline V gene are LNHDA and SQIVND (reference sequence). V shed 5 bases, J shed 8 bases, and the junction held 7 bases outside the gene matches. The CDR3 is 14 residues long. The J gene is TRBJ2-1, the V gene TRBV19; 9 nucleotides align to TRBD2. The sequence was collected from a woman aged 30 to 39 in good health. Sequencing was done on a sample of blood. CDR3 nucleotide sequence: TGTGCCAGTAGTTGGGGCGGGAGGGCCTATGAGCAGTTCTTC. Translated: CASSWGGRAYEQFF.